What follows describes a single TCR beta chain. The data stem from a study of blood T cell repertoires in COVID-19. Authors' methods: Amplifying reference gene primers gave estimates of nucleated cell counts. Libraries were prepared by immunoSEQ multiplex PCR; TCRdb keeps only in-frame clonotypes and omits some of them. From that table come the V and J calls and clone size; the DNA was used to work out D and trimming. There are about 67,000 clones in the sample; 70% to 85% occur only once, and under 50% lies in the top ten. V was trimmed by 4 bases and J by 7 bases, leaving 16 bases between them. Germline V lookup: CDR1 LGHDT, CDR2 YNNKEL (reference sequence). The CDR3 runs 14 residues.

The sample taken for sequencing was peripheral blood. The source of this sequence is a human donor in a cohort sampled during active COVID-19. The chain combines TRBV3-1 (or the pseudogene TRBV3-2) with TRBJ1-1; D might be TRBD1 (6 bases). Here the CDR3 DNA reads TGTGCCAGCAGCCCTTCCCAGGGGAAGGGTGAAGCTTTCTTT. Encoded protein: CASSPSQGKGEAFF.